Below, 20 T cell receptor beta chains from the same sample are listed, as sequenced in a study of PD-L1 blockade in urothelial cancer. Sequenced by immunoSEQ multiplex PCR; TCRdb stores in-frame clones only, minus some. The sample consists of about 25,000 clones, less than 90% of them appearing once. The sequencing here drew on PBMCs, taken around atezolizumab (anti-PD-L1) treatment. These receptors were collected from a man aged 70 or older with urothelial cancer.

The J gene is TRBJ1-2, the V gene TRBV5-1; TRBD1 aligns across 12 bases. CDR1 is SGHRS, CDR2 YFSETQ, per germline. Trimming removed 4 bases from V and 4 bases from J; junction bases left unmatched: 5. The CDR3 sequence is 15 residues long. The CDR3 nucleotides read TGCGCCAGCAGCCCCGGGACAGGGGGCGTCTATGGCTACACCTTC. This gives the protein CASSPGTGGVYGYTF.

The V call is TRBV30, the J call TRBJ1-3; 9 bases map to TRBD1. Looked up from germline, CDR1 is GTSNPN and CDR2 is SVGIG (reference sequence). The CDR3 spans 16 residues. J gave up 2 bases and V 6 bases, and 11 bases lay outside the gene matches. CDR3 nucleotide sequence: TGTGCCTGCAGACCCAAGGACAGGGGAACTGGAAACACCATATATTTT. This encodes CACRPKDRGTGNTIYF.

The chain joins TRBV27 to TRBJ2-1, with D perhaps matching TRBD2 (6 bases). The CDR3 length is 16 residues. Trimming stripped 0 bases from V and 7 bases from J, with 16 bases between. Germline lookup yields CDR1 MNHEY and CDR2 SMNVEV (reference sequence). The CDR3 DNA is TGTGCCAGCAGTTTATCCGGCGGGAACCTTATAAATGAGCAGTTCTTC. It codes for CASSLSGGNLINEQFF.

This CDR3 reads CASSEDRNEQFF. DNA for the CDR3: TGTGCCAGCAGTGAAGACAGGAATGAGCAGTTCTTC. J is TRBJ2-1 and V is TRBV6-1, with TRBD1 as a possible D gene (5 bases). The CDR3 totals 12 residues. CDR1 is MNHNS and CDR2 is SASEGT in the germline V gene. Trimming shortened V by 1 base and J by 7 bases, and 5 bases separated the two germline ends.

V is TRBV7-9 and J is TRBJ2-2, with TRBD2 as a possible D gene (5 bases). The CDR3 has 13 amino acids. Looked up from germline, CDR1 is SEHNR and CDR2 is FQNEAQ (reference sequence). V was shortened by 3 bases and J by 5 bases, with 7 bases between the two germline ends. The CDR3 sequence: CASSLRDTGELFF. DNA for the CDR3: TGTGCCAGCAGCTTGAGGGATACCGGGGAGCTGTTTTTT.

This clone has just a few counts. The V and J genes are TRBV28 and TRBJ1-1; 11 bases align to TRBD1. With 3 bases clipped from V and 2 bases from J, the junction kept 8 bases outside the gene matches. CDR1 is MDHEN, CDR2 SYDVKM, per germline. The CDR3 loop spans 17 amino acids. The CDR3 loop is CASSFPDRGLVNTEAFF. As DNA, the CDR3 is TGTGCCAGCAGTTTCCCGGACAGGGGGCTCGTCAACACTGAAGCTTTCTTT.

V usage is TRBV4-1 and J usage is TRBJ2-3; 8 nucleotides align to TRBD1. The CDR3 spans 16 residues. Trimming took 2 bases from V and 3 from J; bases not matched to a gene: 7. The germline V gene has CDR1 MGHRA and CDR2 YSYEKL. CDR3 in amino acids: CASSQQTDRATDTQYF. The CDR3 coding sequence is TGCGCCAGCAGCCAACAAACGGACAGGGCTACAGATACGCAGTATTTT.

The chain links TRBV28 to TRBJ2-7; TRBD1 matches at 8 bases. Looked up from germline, CDR1 is MDHEN and CDR2 is SYDVKM. V trimming: 7 bases; J trimming: 4 bases; junction bases outside the gene matches: 9. The CDR3 runs 14 residues. The CDR3 region has the DNA TGTGCCAGCACTGAGACAGGGGACAATTACGAGCAGTACTTC. It translates to CASTETGDNYEQYF.

The V gene is TRBV30, the J gene TRBJ2-5; 11 bases agree with TRBD2. J gave up 1 base and V 2 bases, and 3 bases lay outside the gene matches. The CDR3 sequence is 15 residues long. Germline V gives CDR1 GTSNPN, CDR2 SVGIG (reference sequence). The chain's CDR3 is CAWSRTSGPQETQYF. The CDR3 DNA sequence: TGTGCCTGGAGTCGGACTAGCGGGCCCCAAGAGACCCAGTACTTC. Full variable domain (remainder filled in from reference TRBV30 and TRBJ2-5): SQTIHQWPATLVQPVGSPLSLECTVEGTSNPNLYWYRQAAGRGLQLLFYSVGIGQISSEVPQNLSASRPQDRQFILSSKKLLLSDSGFYLCAWSRTSGPQETQYFGPGTRLLVL.

This clone was picked up one time. The rearrangement uses TRBV19 and TRBJ2-7, with 13 bases lining up with TRBD2. The junction had 11 bases not matched to a gene; V was cut back by 4 bases and J by 5 bases. CDR3 length: 17 residues. Germline V CDR1 and CDR2: LNHDA, SQIVND (reference sequence). CDR3 region: CASSTVRRGLAGNEQYF. CDR3 DNA sequence: TGTGCCAGTAGTACAGTGAGGAGGGGACTAGCGGGAAACGAGCAGTACTTC.

J is TRBJ2-5 and V is TRBV19; a weak D match, TRBD2 (7 bases). The CDR3 extends over 15 amino acids. The V gene lost 5 bases and the J gene lost 3 bases, with 16 bases spanning the gap. Per the germline V gene, CDR1 is LNHDA and CDR2 is SQIVND (reference sequence). CDR3 sequence: CASSPLGGLEETQYF. CDR3 in DNA: TGTGCCAGTAGTCCGCTGGGGGGGCTGGAAGAGACCCAGTACTTC.

This clone was seen only once. The chain combines TRBV5-1 with TRBJ2-1; TRBD1 matches at 8 bases. CDR3 length equals 14 residues. The germline V gene has CDR1 SGHRS and CDR2 YFSETQ. J lost 3 bases, V lost 4 bases, and 3 bases had no gene match. The DNA of the CDR3 is TGCGCCAGCAGCAAGACAGGGGACTACAATGAGCAGTTCTTC. The encoded protein is CASSKTGDYNEQFF.

The V call is TRBV23-1, the J call TRBJ2-2; 7 positions match TRBD1. TRBV23-1 has ORF status, its function being uncertain. V dropped 3 bases and J dropped 1; count of bases not matched to a gene: 5. The CDR3 is 16 residues long. The CDR3 is CASSQSRTGNTGELFF. In DNA form, the CDR3 reads TGCGCCAGCAGTCAGAGTCGGACAGGGAACACCGGGGAGCTGTTTTTT.

This clone appeared once. This chain links TRBV6-1 with TRBJ2-3; 7 bases fit TRBD2. The length of the CDR3 is 15 residues. Germline CDR1 is MNHNS and CDR2 is SASEGT. V lost 2 bases, J lost 4 bases, and 6 bases stayed unmatched. CDR3 DNA sequence: TGTGCCAGCAGTGAATCGGCGGGAGTGGCAGATACGCAGTATTTT. Its translation is CASSESAGVADTQYF.

The rearrangement joins TRBV6-6 to TRBJ2-7; 11 bases match TRBD2. With V trimmed by 4 bases and J by 4 bases, 9 bases remained unmatched. This CDR3 is 16 amino acids long. The germline CDR1 and CDR2 sequences are MNHNY and SVGAGI (reference sequence). The CDR3 protein is CASSSTTSGTPYEQYF. CDR3 bases: TGTGCCAGCAGTTCCACGACTAGCGGGACTCCATACGAGCAGTACTTC.

The chain's CDR3 is CASSPTDKYGYTF. In nucleotides, the CDR3 is TGTGCCAGCTCACCAACAGACAAGTATGGCTACACCTTC. This chain joins TRBV18 and TRBJ1-2, with no clear D. The CDR3 consists of 13 residues. Germline lookup yields CDR1 KGHSH and CDR2 LQKENI. Trimming pared 2 bases from V and 5 bases from J, leaving 9 bases between. Using reference TRBV18 and TRBJ1-2 for the parts outside the CDR3, the full variable domain is NAGVMQNPRHLVRRRGQEARLRCSPMKGHSHVYWYRQLPEEGLKFMVYLQKENIIDESGMPKERFSAEFPKEGPSILRIQQVVRGDSAAYFCASSPTDKYGYTFGSGTRLTVV.

This clone was observed a handful of times. The genes are TRBV28 and TRBJ2-5; a possible D gene is TRBD1 (6 bases). The CDR3 consists of 14 residues. Looked up from germline, CDR1 is MDHEN and CDR2 is SYDVKM. V was clipped by 6 bases and J by 2 bases, with 13 bases between them. CDR3 coding DNA: TGTGCCAGCAGCCAGGACAGCGGACAAGAGACCCAGTACTTC. Amino acid sequence: CASSQDSGQETQYF. Drawing the rest from reference TRBV28 and TRBJ2-5, the complete variable domain is DVKVTQSSRYLVKRTGEKVFLECVQDMDHENMFWYRQDPGLGLRLIYFSYDVKMKEKGDIPEGYSVSREKKERFSLILESASTNQTSMYLCASSQDSGQETQYFGPGTRLLVL.

CDR3 in amino acids: CASSYIPRQDRAEQYF. In nucleotides, the CDR3 is TGCGCCAGCAGCTATATTCCCCGACAAGACAGGGCCGAGCAGTACTTC. This sequence joins TRBV5-1 and TRBJ2-7; 7 bases map to TRBD1. Per germline, CDR1 SGHRS and CDR2 YFSETQ. The CDR3 extends over 16 amino acids. The V segment lost 3 bases and the J segment 6 bases; nucleotides outside the gene matches: 15.

This chain connects TRBV4-2 to TRBJ2-1; D might be TRBD2 (6 bases). The CDR3 consists of 15 residues. The ends were cut back, 0 bases at V and 8 bases at J, with 14 bases in the middle. The germline V gene encodes CDR1 LGHNA and CDR2 YNFKEQ. DNA for the CDR3: TGTGCCAGCAGCCAAGATGGGGACTTTAGTGATGAGCAGTTCTTC. This translates into CASSQDGDFSDEQFF.

The chain uses TRBV20-1 and TRBJ2-1; D is uncertain. Germline lookup yields CDR1 DFQATT and CDR2 SNEGSKA (reference sequence). V was cut by 0 bases and J by 7 bases, with 4 bases left in between. The CDR3 is made up of 11 amino acids. The DNA of the CDR3 is TGCAGTGCTAGAGAGGAGAATGAGCAGTTCTTC. Protein: CSAREENEQFF.